This is a list of T cell receptor beta chains from one sample in a study of blood T cell repertoires in COVID-19. TCRdb's copy holds only in-frame clones and misses some; the assay was immunoSEQ multiplex PCR. The table lists 320,000 or so clones, roughly 85% of them singletons. The sequenced material came from PBMCs or T cells enriched from blood (not recorded which). The receptors derive from a woman in her thirties who had been exposed to COVID-19. CDR3s include the opening cysteine and the closing phenylalanine or tryptophan. The order of the fields is clone size, J gene, D gene, V gene, CDR3 protein, CDR3 DNA. D genes are given only for firm matches. Only some rows state a clone size, as once, few, many or a class for expanded clones.

clone size: -; J gene: TRBJ2-7; D gene: -; V gene: TRBV11-1; CDR3 protein: CASSFGGSSDEQYF; CDR3 DNA: TGTGCCAGCAGCTTTGGTGGGAGTAGCGACGAGCAGTACTTC
clone size: -; J gene: TRBJ1-1; D gene: -; V gene: TRBV18; CDR3 protein: CASSLLMDTEAFF; CDR3 DNA: TGTGCCAGCTCACTACTGATGGACACTGAAGCTTTCTTT
clone size: once; J gene: TRBJ1-1; D gene: TRBD1; V gene: TRBV7-9; CDR3 protein: CASSSRQGGNTEAFF; CDR3 DNA: TGTGCCAGCAGCTCCCGACAGGGGGGGAACACTGAAGCTTTCTTT
clone size: -; J gene: TRBJ2-2; D gene: -; V gene: TRBV4-2; CDR3 protein: CASSPRQGNTGELFF; CDR3 DNA: TGTGCCAGCAGTCCCCGCCAGGGTAACACCGGGGAGCTGTTTTTT
clone size: -; J gene: TRBJ2-1; D gene: TRBD2; V gene: TRBV7-8; CDR3 protein: CASNPRGGGYNEQFF; CDR3 DNA: TGTGCCAGCAACCCCCGCGGGGGGGGATACAATGAGCAGTTCTTC
clone size: -; J gene: TRBJ2-7; D gene: -; V gene: TRBV5-1; CDR3 protein: CASSLGGRSVQYF; CDR3 DNA: TGCGCCAGCAGCTTGGGAGGTAGGTCCGTGCAGTACTTC
clone size: -; J gene: TRBJ2-7; D gene: -; V gene: TRBV5-1; CDR3 protein: CASSLFAGEQYF; CDR3 DNA: TGCGCCAGCAGCTTATTTGCGGGGGAGCAGTACTTC
clone size: -; J gene: TRBJ2-5; D gene: -; V gene: TRBV5-4; CDR3 protein: CASSLRGTLAETQYF; CDR3 DNA: TGTGCCAGCAGCTTGAGGGGGACCTTGGCAGAGACCCAGTACTTC
clone size: once; J gene: TRBJ1-3; D gene: -; V gene: TRBV7-2; CDR3 protein: CASSPTYGTTGNTIYF; CDR3 DNA: TGTGCCAGCAGCCCTACATACGGGACAACAGGAAACACCATATATTTT
clone size: -; J gene: TRBJ2-1; D gene: -; V gene: TRBV7-9; CDR3 protein: CASSWGDRSHNEQFF; CDR3 DNA: TGTGCCAGCAGCTGGGGGGACAGATCACACAATGAGCAGTTCTTC
clone size: -; J gene: TRBJ2-3; D gene: -; V gene: TRBV30; CDR3 protein: CAWGVGDTQYF; CDR3 DNA: TGTGCCTGGGGGGTCGGAGATACGCAGTATTTT
clone size: -; J gene: TRBJ2-5; D gene: -; V gene: TRBV3-1/TRBV3-2; CDR3 protein: CASSQLETQYF; CDR3 DNA: TGTGCCAGCAGCCAACTTGAGACCCAGTACTTC
clone size: few; J gene: TRBJ2-5; D gene: TRBD2; V gene: TRBV7-9; CDR3 protein: CASSLAGGQETQYF; CDR3 DNA: TGTGCCAGCAGCTTAGCGGGGGGGCAAGAGACCCAGTACTTC
clone size: -; J gene: TRBJ2-1; D gene: TRBD2; V gene: TRBV28; CDR3 protein: CASSLLAANEQFF; CDR3 DNA: TGTGCCAGCAGTTTACTAGCGGCCAATGAGCAGTTCTTC
clone size: -; J gene: TRBJ1-5; D gene: -; V gene: TRBV10-2; CDR3 protein: CASREGEGQPQHF; CDR3 DNA: TGCGCCAGCAGAGAAGGGGAAGGTCAGCCCCAGCATTTT
clone size: few; J gene: TRBJ1-2; D gene: -; V gene: TRBV7-9; CDR3 protein: CASSLSINSGYTF; CDR3 DNA: TGTGCCAGCAGCTTGAGCATTAACTCTGGCTACACCTTC
clone size: few; J gene: TRBJ2-2; D gene: TRBD1; V gene: TRBV6-2/TRBV6-3; CDR3 protein: CASSVTGIDTGELFF; CDR3 DNA: TGTGCCAGCAGTGTGACAGGGATCGACACCGGGGAGCTGTTTTTT
clone size: -; J gene: TRBJ2-7; D gene: -; V gene: TRBV19; CDR3 protein: CASRYRGGAAYEQYF; CDR3 DNA: TGTGCCAGTAGGTATCGCGGAGGGGCGGCCTACGAGCAGTACTTC
clone size: -; J gene: TRBJ1-6; D gene: TRBD1; V gene: TRBV28; CDR3 protein: CASSPTGVDSPLHF; CDR3 DNA: TGTGCCAGCAGTCCAACAGGGGTGGATTCACCCCTCCACTTT
clone size: -; J gene: TRBJ1-1; D gene: -; V gene: TRBV5-1; CDR3 protein: CASSFRVNTEAFF; CDR3 DNA: TGCGCCAGCAGCTTCCGGGTGAACACTGAAGCTTTCTTT
clone size: few; J gene: TRBJ1-6; D gene: -; V gene: TRBV6-2/TRBV6-3; CDR3 protein: CASSYGGELSVNNSPLHF; CDR3 DNA: TGTGCCAGCAGTTACGGAGGGGAGCTTTCCGTCAATAATTCACCCCTCCACTTT
clone size: -; J gene: TRBJ2-5; D gene: -; V gene: TRBV14; CDR3 protein: CASSQEKRTILQETQYF; CDR3 DNA: TGTGCCAGCAGCCAAGAGAAACGGACAATACTCCAAGAGACCCAGTACTTC
clone size: -; J gene: TRBJ2-3; D gene: TRBD2; V gene: TRBV5-8; CDR3 protein: CASASGTSTDTQYF; CDR3 DNA: TGTGCCAGCGCGAGCGGGACTAGCACAGATACGCAGTATTTT
clone size: -; J gene: TRBJ2-5; D gene: -; V gene: TRBV7-3; CDR3 protein: CASSIGGAGPIQETQYF; CDR3 DNA: TGTGCCAGCAGCATAGGGGGAGCAGGACCTATTCAAGAGACCCAGTACTTC
clone size: -; J gene: TRBJ2-7; D gene: -; V gene: TRBV5-4; CDR3 protein: CASTRGGVSYEQYF; CDR3 DNA: TGTGCCAGCACCAGGGGAGGGGTTTCCTACGAGCAGTACTTC
clone size: -; J gene: TRBJ1-1; D gene: -; V gene: TRBV6-5; CDR3 protein: CASSSIKMEGEAFF; CDR3 DNA: TGTGCCAGCAGTTCCATTAAGATGGAGGGTGAAGCTTTCTTT
clone size: -; J gene: TRBJ2-7; D gene: TRBD1; V gene: TRBV28; CDR3 protein: CASSFPDRGSEQYF; CDR3 DNA: TGTGCCAGCAGTTTCCCCGACAGGGGATCTGAGCAGTACTTC
clone size: once; J gene: TRBJ1-5; D gene: -; V gene: TRBV4-1; CDR3 protein: CASSQGAALGNQPQHF; CDR3 DNA: TGCGCCAGCAGCCAAGGGGCAGCCTTAGGCAATCAGCCCCAGCATTTT
clone size: -; J gene: TRBJ2-5; D gene: -; V gene: TRBV11-2; CDR3 protein: CASSLERVRVGTQYF; CDR3 DNA: TGTGCCAGCAGCTTAGAGAGGGTCCGGGTTGGGACCCAGTACTTC
clone size: once; J gene: TRBJ2-6; D gene: TRBD2; V gene: TRBV6-1; CDR3 protein: CASSGHSGVTPGANVLTF; CDR3 DNA: TGTGCCAGCAGTGGTCATAGCGGGGTCACGCCGGGGGCCAACGTCCTGACTTTC
clone size: -; J gene: TRBJ1-3; D gene: TRBD1; V gene: TRBV4-1; CDR3 protein: CASSQGQGASGNTIYF; CDR3 DNA: TGCGCCAGCAGCCAAGGACAGGGGGCTTCTGGAAACACCATATATTTT
clone size: -; J gene: TRBJ2-7; D gene: TRBD1; V gene: TRBV27; CDR3 protein: CASSLLSKGAHEQYF; CDR3 DNA: TGTGCCAGCAGTTTATTATCGAAGGGGGCCCACGAGCAGTACTTC
clone size: -; J gene: TRBJ2-1; D gene: -; V gene: TRBV6-5; CDR3 protein: CASSYNRGYNEQFF; CDR3 DNA: TGTGCCAGCAGTTACAATCGGGGATACAATGAGCAGTTCTTC
clone size: once; J gene: TRBJ1-2; D gene: TRBD1; V gene: TRBV2; CDR3 protein: CASSEALRTGGYGYTF; CDR3 DNA: TGTGCCAGCAGTGAAGCGCTTAGGACAGGGGGCTATGGCTACACCTTC
clone size: few; J gene: TRBJ1-2; D gene: -; V gene: TRBV27; CDR3 protein: CASSLTTVRNYGYTF; CDR3 DNA: TGTGCCAGCAGTTTGACAACAGTACGAAACTATGGCTACACCTTC
clone size: -; J gene: TRBJ1-6; D gene: -; V gene: TRBV13; CDR3 protein: CASSLAPGTTLSNSPLHF; CDR3 DNA: TGTGCCAGCAGCTTAGCCCCCGGGACAACCCTCAGTAATTCACCCCTCCACTTT
clone size: -; J gene: TRBJ1-3; D gene: -; V gene: TRBV6-5; CDR3 protein: CASISSGNTIYF; CDR3 DNA: TGTGCCAGCATTAGCTCTGGAAACACCATATATTTT
clone size: -; J gene: TRBJ2-5; D gene: -; V gene: TRBV7-9; CDR3 protein: CASEEGETQYF; CDR3 DNA: TGTGCCAGCGAGGAGGGAGAGACCCAGTACTTC
clone size: once; J gene: TRBJ1-3; D gene: -; V gene: TRBV28; CDR3 protein: CASSLRAPGHSAGNTIYF; CDR3 DNA: TGTGCCAGCAGTTTAAGGGCCCCTGGACATAGTGCTGGAAACACCATATATTTT
clone size: -; J gene: TRBJ1-2; D gene: -; V gene: TRBV19; CDR3 protein: CASSMQVNYGYTF; CDR3 DNA: TGTGCCAGTAGTATGCAGGTTAACTATGGCTACACCTTC
clone size: -; J gene: TRBJ1-4; D gene: TRBD1; V gene: TRBV2; CDR3 protein: CASRETGGGEKLFF; CDR3 DNA: TGTGCCAGCAGAGAGACAGGGGGCGGCGAAAAACTGTTTTTT
clone size: few; J gene: TRBJ1-2; D gene: -; V gene: TRBV12-3/TRBV12-4; CDR3 protein: CASSSYRVGYTF; CDR3 DNA: TGTGCCAGCAGTTCTTACAGGGTCGGCTACACCTTC
clone size: -; J gene: TRBJ1-2; D gene: -; V gene: TRBV5-1; CDR3 protein: CASSLGADKGYTF; CDR3 DNA: TGCGCCAGCAGCTTGGGGGCAGACAAGGGCTACACCTTC
clone size: once; J gene: TRBJ1-1; D gene: -; V gene: TRBV18; CDR3 protein: CASSPDRMINTEAFF; CDR3 DNA: TGTGCCAGCTCACCAGACAGAATGATTAACACTGAAGCTTTCTTT
clone size: -; J gene: TRBJ2-7; D gene: -; V gene: TRBV30; CDR3 protein: CAWGRGPEQYF; CDR3 DNA: TGTGCCTGGGGCAGGGGTCCCGAGCAGTACTTC